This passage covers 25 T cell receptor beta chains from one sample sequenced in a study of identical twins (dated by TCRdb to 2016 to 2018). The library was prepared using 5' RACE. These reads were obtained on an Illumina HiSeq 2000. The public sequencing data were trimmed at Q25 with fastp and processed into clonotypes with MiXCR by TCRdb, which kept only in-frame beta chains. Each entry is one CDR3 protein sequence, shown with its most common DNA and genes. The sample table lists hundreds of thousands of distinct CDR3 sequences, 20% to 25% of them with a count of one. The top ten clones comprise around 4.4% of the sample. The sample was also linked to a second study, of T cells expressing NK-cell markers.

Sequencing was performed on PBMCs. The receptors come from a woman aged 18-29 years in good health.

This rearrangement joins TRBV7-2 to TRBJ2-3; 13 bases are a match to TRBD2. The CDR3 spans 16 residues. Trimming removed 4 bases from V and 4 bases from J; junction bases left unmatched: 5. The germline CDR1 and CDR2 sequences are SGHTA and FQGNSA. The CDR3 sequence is CASSSRTSGSPDTQYF. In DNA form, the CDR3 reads TGTGCCAGCAGCTCACGGACTAGCGGGAGCCCAGATACGCAGTATTTT.

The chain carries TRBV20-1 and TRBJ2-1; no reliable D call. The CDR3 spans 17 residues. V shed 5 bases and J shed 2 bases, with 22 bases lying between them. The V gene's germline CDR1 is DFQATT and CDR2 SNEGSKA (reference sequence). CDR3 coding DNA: TGCAGTGCTGTTGATTGGGCGGCAACCAGCACCTACAATGAGCAGTTCTTC. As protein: CSAVDWAATSTYNEQFF.

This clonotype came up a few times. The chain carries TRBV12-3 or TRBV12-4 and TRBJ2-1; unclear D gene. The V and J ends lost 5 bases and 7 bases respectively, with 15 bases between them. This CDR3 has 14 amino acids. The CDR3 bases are TGTGCCAGCAGTCCCGCGACAAAGTCAAATGAGCAGTTCTTC. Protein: CASSPATKSNEQFF.

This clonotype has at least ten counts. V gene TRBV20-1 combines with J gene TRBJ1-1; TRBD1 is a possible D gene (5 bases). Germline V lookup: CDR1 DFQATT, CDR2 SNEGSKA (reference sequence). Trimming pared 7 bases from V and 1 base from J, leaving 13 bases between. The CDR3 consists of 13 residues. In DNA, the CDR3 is TGCAGTGTCGCTCCGACAGCGAACACTGAAGCTTTCTTT. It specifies CSVAPTANTEAFF.

The CDR3 region is CASSQGQRGYNEQFF. CDR3 nucleotide sequence: TGTGCCAGCAGCCAAGGCCAGCGGGGTTACAATGAGCAGTTCTTC. The chain is built from TRBV4-2 and TRBJ2-1; 7 nucleotides agree with TRBD2. The CDR3 is 15 residues long. Germline CDR1 is LGHNA and CDR2 is YNFKEQ. V dropped 1 base and J dropped 4; count of bases not matched to a gene: 4.

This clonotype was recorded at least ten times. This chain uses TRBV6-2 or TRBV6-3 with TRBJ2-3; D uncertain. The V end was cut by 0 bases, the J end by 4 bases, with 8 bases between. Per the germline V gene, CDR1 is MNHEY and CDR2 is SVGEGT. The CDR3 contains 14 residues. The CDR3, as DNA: TGTGCCAGCAGTTACTCGATCGTGGCAGATACGCAGTATTTT. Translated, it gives CASSYSIVADTQYF.

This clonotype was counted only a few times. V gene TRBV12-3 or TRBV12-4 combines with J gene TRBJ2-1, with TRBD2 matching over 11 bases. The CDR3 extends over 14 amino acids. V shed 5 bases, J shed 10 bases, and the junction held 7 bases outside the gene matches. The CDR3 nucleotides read TGTGCCAGCAGTATCGGGACTAGCGGAGGCGAGCAGTTCTTC. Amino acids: CASSIGTSGGEQFF.

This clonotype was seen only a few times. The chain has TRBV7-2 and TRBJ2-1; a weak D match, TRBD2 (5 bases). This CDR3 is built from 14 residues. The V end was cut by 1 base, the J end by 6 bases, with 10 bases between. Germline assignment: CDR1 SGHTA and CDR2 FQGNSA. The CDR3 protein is CASSLGERVNEQFF. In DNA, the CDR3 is TGTGCCAGCAGCTTAGGGGAGAGGGTCAATGAGCAGTTCTTC.

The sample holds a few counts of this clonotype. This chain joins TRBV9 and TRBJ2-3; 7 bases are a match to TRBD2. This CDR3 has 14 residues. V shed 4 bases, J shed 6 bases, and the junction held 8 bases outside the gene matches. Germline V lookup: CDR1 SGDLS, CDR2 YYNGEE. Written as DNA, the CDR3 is TGTGCCAGCAGCAGGACTAGATCCAGGGATACGCAGTATTTT. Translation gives CASSRTRSRDTQYF.

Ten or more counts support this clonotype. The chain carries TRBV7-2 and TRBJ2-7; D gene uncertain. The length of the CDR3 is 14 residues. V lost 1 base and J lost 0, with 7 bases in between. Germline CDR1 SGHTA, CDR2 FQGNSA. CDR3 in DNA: TGTGCCAGCAGCTTAGTGGGTAGCTCCTACGAGCAGTACTTC. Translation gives CASSLVGSSYEQYF.

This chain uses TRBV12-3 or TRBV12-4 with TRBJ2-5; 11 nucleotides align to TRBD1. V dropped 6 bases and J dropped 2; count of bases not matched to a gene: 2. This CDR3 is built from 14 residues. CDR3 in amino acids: CASSRDRGQETQYF. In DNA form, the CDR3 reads TGTGCCAGCAGCCGGGACAGGGGGCAAGAGACCCAGTACTTC.

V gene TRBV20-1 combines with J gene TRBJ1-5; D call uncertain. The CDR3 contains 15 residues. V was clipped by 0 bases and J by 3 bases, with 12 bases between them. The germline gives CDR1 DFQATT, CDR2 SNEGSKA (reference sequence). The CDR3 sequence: CSARDFGTDNQPQHF. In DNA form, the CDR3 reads TGCAGTGCTAGAGATTTTGGTACAGACAATCAGCCCCAGCATTTT.

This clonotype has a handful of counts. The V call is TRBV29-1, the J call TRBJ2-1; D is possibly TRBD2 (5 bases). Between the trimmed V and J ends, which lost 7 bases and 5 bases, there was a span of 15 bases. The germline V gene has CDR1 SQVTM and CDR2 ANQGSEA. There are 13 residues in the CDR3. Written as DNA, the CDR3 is TGCAGCGCACCCCGCGCGGGCGACAATGAGCAGTTCTTC. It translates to CSAPRAGDNEQFF.

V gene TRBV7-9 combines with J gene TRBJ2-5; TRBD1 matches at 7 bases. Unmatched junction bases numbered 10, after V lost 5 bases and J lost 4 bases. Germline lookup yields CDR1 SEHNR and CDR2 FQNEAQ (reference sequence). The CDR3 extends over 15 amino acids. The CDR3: CASSRWDSVRETQYF. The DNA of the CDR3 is TGTGCCAGCAGCCGCTGGGACAGCGTACGAGAGACCCAGTACTTC.

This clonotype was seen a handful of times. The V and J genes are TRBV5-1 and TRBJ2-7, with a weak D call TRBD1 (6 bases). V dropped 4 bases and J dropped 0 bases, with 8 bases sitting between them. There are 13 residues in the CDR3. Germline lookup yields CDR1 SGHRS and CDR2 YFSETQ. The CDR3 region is CASSIQGSYEQYF. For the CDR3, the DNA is TGCGCCAGCAGCATACAGGGCTCCTACGAGCAGTACTTC.

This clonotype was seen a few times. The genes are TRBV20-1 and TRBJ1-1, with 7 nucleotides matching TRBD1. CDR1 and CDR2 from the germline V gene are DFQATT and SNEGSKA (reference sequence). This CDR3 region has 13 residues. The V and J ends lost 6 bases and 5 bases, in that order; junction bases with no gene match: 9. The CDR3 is CSAVPTGATEAFF. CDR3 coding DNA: TGCAGTGCCGTCCCAACAGGGGCTACTGAAGCTTTCTTT.

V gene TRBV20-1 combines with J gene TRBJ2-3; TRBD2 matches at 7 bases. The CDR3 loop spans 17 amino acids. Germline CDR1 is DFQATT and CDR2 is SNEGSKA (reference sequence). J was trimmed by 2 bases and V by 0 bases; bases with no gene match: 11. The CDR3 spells CSARDEGRSGITDTQYF. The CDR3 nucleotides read TGCAGTGCTAGAGATGAGGGGCGGAGCGGGATCACAGATACGCAGTATTTT.

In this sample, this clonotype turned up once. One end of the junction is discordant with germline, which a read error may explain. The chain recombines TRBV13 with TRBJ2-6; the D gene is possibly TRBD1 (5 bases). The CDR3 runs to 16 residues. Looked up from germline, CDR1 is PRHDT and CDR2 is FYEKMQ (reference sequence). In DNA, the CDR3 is TGTGCCAGCAGCCTAGGACACGCCTCTGGGGCCAACGTCCTGACTTTC. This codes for CASSLGHASGANVLTF.

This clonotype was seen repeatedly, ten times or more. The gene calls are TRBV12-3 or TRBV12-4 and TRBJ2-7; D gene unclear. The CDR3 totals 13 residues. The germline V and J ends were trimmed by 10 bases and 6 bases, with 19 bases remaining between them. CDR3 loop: CATGGGRVSEQYF. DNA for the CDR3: TGTGCCACCGGCGGCGGTAGGGTGAGCGAGCAGTACTTC.

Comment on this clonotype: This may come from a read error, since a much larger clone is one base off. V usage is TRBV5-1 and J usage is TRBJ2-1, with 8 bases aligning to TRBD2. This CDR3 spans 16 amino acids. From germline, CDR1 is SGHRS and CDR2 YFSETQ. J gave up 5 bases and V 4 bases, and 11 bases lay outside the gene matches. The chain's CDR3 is CASSPGGTQLDNEQFF. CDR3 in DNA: TGCGCCAGCAGCCCGGGAGGGACTCAGCTAGACAATGAGCAGTTCTTC. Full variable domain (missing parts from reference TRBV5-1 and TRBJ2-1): KAGVTQTPRYLIKTRGQQVTLSCSPISGHRSVSWYQQTPGQGLQFLFEYFSETQRNKGNFPGRFSGRQFSNSRSEMNVSTLELGDSALYLCASSPGGTQLDNEQFFGPGTRLTVL.

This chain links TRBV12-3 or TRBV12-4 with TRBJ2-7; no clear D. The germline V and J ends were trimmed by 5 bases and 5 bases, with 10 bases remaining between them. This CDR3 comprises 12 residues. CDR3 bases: TGTGCCAGCAGTCAACGTGTCCACGAGCAGTACTTC. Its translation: CASSQRVHEQYF.

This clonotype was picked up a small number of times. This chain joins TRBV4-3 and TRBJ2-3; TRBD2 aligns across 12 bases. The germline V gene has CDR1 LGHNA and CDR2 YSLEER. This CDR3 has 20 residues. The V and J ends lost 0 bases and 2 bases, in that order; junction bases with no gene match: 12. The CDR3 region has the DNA TGCGCCAGCAGCCAAGACAATGGGAATCTAGCGGGAGGGGACACAGATACGCAGTATTTT. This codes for CASSQDNGNLAGGDTDTQYF.

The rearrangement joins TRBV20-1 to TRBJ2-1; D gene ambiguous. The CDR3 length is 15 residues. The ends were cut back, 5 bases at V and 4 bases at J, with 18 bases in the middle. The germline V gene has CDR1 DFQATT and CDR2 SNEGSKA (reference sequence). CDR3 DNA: TGCAGTGCTCCCGACACTGCGCTTTCTTACAATGAGCAGTTCTTC. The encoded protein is CSAPDTALSYNEQFF.

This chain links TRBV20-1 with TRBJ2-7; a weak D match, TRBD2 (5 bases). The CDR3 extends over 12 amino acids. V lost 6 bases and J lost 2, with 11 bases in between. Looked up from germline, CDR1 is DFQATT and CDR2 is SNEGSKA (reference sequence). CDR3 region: CSAHRGTYEQYF. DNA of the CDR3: TGCAGTGCCCACAGAGGGACCTACGAGCAGTACTTC.

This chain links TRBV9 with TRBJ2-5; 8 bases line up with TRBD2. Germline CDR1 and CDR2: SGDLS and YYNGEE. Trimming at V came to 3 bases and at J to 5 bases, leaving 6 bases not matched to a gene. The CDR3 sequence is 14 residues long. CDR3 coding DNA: TGTGCCAGCAGCGAAACGGGGGGGCTGGAGACCCAGTACTTC. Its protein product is CASSETGGLETQYF.